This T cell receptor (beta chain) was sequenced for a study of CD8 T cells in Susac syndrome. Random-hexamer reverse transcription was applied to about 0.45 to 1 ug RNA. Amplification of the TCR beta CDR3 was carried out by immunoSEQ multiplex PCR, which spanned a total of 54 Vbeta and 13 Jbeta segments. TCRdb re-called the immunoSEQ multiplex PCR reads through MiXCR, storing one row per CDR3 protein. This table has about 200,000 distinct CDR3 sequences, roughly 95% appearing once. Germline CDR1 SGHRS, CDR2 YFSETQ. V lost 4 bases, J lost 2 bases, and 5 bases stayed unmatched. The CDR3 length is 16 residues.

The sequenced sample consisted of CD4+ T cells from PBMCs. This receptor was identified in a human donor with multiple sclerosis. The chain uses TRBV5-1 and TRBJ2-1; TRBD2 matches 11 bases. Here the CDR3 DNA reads TGCGCCAGCAGCGACTTAGCGGGAGGGGCCTACAATGAGCAGTTCTTC. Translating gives CASSDLAGGAYNEQFF.